This T cell receptor beta chain was sequenced in a study of blood T cell repertoires in COVID-19. Sequenced by immunoSEQ multiplex PCR; TCRdb stores in-frame clones only, minus some. In the table there are under 200,000 clones, more than 75% of which are singletons. This CDR3 is built from 17 residues. Germline V gene lookup returns CDR1 SGHTA and CDR2 FQGTGA. Trimming removed 5 bases from V and 4 bases from J; junction bases left unmatched: 8. The chain links TRBV7-3 to TRBJ2-5; 15 nucleotides align to TRBD2. The sample comprised peripheral blood. This sequence was found in a woman aged 40 to 49 with COVID-19, enrolled during active disease. CDR3 nucleotides: TGTGCCAGCAGCCCTGGACTAGCGGGGGGGCTGGGAGAGACCCAGTACTTC. Its translation: CASSPGLAGGLGETQYF.